This T cell receptor beta chain derives from a study of cytomegalovirus exposure and HLA in healthy donors. Study-wide findings and caveats: According to the study, roughly 160 TCR beta chains were cytomegalovirus-associated.

This CDR3 region has 14 residues. The germline V gene has CDR1 SGHRS and CDR2 YFSETQ. V lost 5 bases and J lost 0, with 11 bases in between. A note on this clone: Its antigen is undetermined.

PCR amplification relied on 60 Vbeta primers (plus 13 Jbeta primers). The data were produced by immunoSEQ multiplex PCR, yet TCRdb's version contains in-frame clones alone and is incomplete. The sample yields some 170,000 clones, roughly 76% seen once. Sequencing was done on a sample of PBMCs. The clonotype originates from a woman aged 18 to 35 in good health and CMV-seropositive. The rearrangement links TRBV5-1 to TRBJ1-1; the D is unclear. The CDR3 is CASSFDILNTEAFF. The CDR3, as DNA: TGCGCCAGCAGTTTTGACATCCTGAACACTGAAGCTTTCTTT. The full variable domain, rest sourced from reference TRBV5-1 and TRBJ1-1, is KAGVTQTPRYLIKTRGQQVTLSCSPISGHRSVSWYQQTPGQGLQFLFEYFSETQRNKGNFPGRFSGRQFSNSRSEMNVSTLELGDSALYLCASSFDILNTEAFFGQGTRLTVV.